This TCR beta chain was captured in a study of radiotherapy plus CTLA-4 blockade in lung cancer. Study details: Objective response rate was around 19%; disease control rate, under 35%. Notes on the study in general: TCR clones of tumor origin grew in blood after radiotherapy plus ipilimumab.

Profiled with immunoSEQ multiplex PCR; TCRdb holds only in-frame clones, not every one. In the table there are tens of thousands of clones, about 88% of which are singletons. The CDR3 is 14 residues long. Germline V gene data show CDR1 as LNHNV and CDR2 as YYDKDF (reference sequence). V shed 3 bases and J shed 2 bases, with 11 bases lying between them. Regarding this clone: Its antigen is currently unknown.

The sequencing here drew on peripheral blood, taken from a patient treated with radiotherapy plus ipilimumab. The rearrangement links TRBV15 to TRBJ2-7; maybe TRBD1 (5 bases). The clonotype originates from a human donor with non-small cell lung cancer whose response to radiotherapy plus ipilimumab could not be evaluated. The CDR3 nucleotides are TGTGCCACCAGCAGTGGAAAGGGGCCCTACGAGCAGTACTTC. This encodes CATSSGKGPYEQYF.